The table lists the clone carrying this T cell receptor beta chain with a few counts. The antigen is undetermined. This sample stems from a study of esophageal squamous cell carcinoma under preoperative chemotherapy. The overall study: TCR repertoires were profiled from both peripheral blood T cells and tumor-infiltrating lymphocytes.

MiXCR was run by TCRdb on the PCR reads, yielding one entry per CDR3 protein. The data hold some 30,000 distinct CDR3 sequences, with roughly 50% observed a single time. The time point: before preoperative PTX-NDP chemotherapy. Before surgery, patients were given preoperative paclitaxel-nedaplatin chemotherapy. The CDR3 sequence is 15 residues long. V dropped 5 bases and J dropped 7; count of bases not matched to a gene: 7. The germline V gene encodes CDR1 SEHNR and CDR2 FQNEAQ (reference sequence). Study-wide results and caveats: After paclitaxel-nedaplatin, abundant clones were more likely to contract than amplify. After chemotherapy, TCR diversity rose significantly in peripheral T cells but not in tumor-infiltrating lymphocytes.

The origin of this receptor is a human donor with esophageal squamous cell carcinoma. The donor label of this sample is uncertain. Sample acquisition took place from a patient given preoperative chemotherapy. The chain joins TRBV7-9 to TRBJ1-4, with 10 bases that match TRBD1. CDR3 nucleotides: TGTGCCAGCAGCCCCCCCGGGACAGGGGTTGAAAAACTGTTTTTT. Translating it yields CASSPPGTGVEKLFF.